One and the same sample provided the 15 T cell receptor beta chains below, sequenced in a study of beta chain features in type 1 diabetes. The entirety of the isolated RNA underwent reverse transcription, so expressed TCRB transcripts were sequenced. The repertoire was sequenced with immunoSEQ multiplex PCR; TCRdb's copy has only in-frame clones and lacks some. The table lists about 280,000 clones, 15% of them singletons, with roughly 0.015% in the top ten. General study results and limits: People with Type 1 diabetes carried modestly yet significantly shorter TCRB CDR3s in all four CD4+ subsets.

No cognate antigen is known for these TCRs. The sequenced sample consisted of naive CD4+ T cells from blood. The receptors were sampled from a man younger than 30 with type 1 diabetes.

Here the CDR3 reads CASSAAGVGNYGYTF. The CDR3 DNA sequence: TGTGCCAGTAGTGCCGCAGGGGTGGGGAACTATGGCTACACCTTC. The chain combines TRBV19 with TRBJ1-2; D is possibly TRBD1 (6 bases). The CDR3 has 15 residues. Trimming left V 5 bases short and J 2 bases short, with 15 bases between. The germline CDR1 and CDR2 sequences are LNHDA and SQIVND (reference sequence). Drawing the rest from reference TRBV19 and TRBJ1-2, the complete variable domain is DGGITQSPKYLFRKEGQNVTLSCEQNLNHDAMYWYRQDPGQGLRLIYYSQIVNDFQKGDIAEGYSVSREKKESFPLTVTSAQKNPTAFYLCASSAAGVGNYGYTFGSGTRLTVV.

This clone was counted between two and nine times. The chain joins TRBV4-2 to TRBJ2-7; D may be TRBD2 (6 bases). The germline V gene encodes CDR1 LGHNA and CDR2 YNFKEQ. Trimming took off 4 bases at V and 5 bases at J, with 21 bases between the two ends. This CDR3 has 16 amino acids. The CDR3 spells CASSPRVSGGANEQYF. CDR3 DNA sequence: TGTGCCAGCAGCCCTAGGGTTTCGGGCGGGGCGAACGAGCAGTACTTC.

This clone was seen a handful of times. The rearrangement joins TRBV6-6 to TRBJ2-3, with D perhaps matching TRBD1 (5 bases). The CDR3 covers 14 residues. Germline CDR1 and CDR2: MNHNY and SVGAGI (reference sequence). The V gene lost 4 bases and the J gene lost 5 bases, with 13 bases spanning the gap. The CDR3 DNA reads TGTGCCAGCAGTTCGCGGCAGGGCGTAGATACGCAGTATTTT. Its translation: CASSSRQGVDTQYF.

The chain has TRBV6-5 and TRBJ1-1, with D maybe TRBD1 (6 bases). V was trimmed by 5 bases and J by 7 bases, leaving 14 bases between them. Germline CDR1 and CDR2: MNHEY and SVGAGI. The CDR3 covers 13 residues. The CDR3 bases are TGTGCCAGCAGTAATATACCGGACAGTGAAGCTTTCTTT. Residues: CASSNIPDSEAFF.

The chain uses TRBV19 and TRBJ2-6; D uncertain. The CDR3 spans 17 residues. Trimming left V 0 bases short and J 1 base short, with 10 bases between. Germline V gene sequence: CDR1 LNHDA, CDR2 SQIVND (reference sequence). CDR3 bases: TGTGCCAGTAGTATAGACCCCCCAGGTTCTGGGGCCAACGTCCTGACTTTC. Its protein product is CASSIDPPGSGANVLTF.

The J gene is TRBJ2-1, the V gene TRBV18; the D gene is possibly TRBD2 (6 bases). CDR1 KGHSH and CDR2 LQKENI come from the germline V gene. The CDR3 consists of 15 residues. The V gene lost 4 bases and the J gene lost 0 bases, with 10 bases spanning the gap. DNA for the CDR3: TGTGCCAGCTCACTAGCGGCTGACTCCTACAATGAGCAGTTCTTC. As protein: CASSLAADSYNEQFF.

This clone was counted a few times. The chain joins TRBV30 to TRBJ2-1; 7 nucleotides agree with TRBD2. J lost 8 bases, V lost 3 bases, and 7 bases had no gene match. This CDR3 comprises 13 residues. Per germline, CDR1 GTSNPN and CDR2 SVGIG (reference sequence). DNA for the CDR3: TGTGCCTGGAGCCTCGGGGGGACGGATGAGCAGTTCTTC. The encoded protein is CAWSLGGTDEQFF.

The CDR3 loop is CASSPGAGGPQETQYF. The CDR3 coding sequence is TGTGCCAGCAGCCCAGGGGCGGGGGGTCCCCAAGAGACCCAGTACTTC. The rearrangement uses TRBV7-9 and TRBJ2-5; 8 bases line up with TRBD2. The CDR3 is 16 amino acids. CDR1 is SEHNR, CDR2 FQNEAQ, per germline (reference sequence). V lost 5 bases to trimming and J lost 1 base; unmatched junction nucleotides: 9.

The CDR3 region is CASSSPWGLDYEQYF. The CDR3 DNA reads TGTGCCAGCAGCTCTCCCTGGGGCCTCGACTACGAGCAGTACTTC. The chain carries TRBV7-2 and TRBJ2-7; TRBD1 is a possible D gene (5 bases). V lost 4 bases and J 3 bases, leaving 16 bases between the germline ends. Germline loops: CDR1 SGHTA, CDR2 FQGNSA. CDR3 size: 15 residues.

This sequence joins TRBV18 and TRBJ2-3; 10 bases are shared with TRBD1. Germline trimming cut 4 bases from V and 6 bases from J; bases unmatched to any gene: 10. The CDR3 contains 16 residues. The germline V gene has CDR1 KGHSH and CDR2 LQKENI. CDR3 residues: CASSLTGTGARDTQYF. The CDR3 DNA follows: TGTGCCAGCTCACTAACCGGGACAGGGGCACGGGATACGCAGTATTTT.

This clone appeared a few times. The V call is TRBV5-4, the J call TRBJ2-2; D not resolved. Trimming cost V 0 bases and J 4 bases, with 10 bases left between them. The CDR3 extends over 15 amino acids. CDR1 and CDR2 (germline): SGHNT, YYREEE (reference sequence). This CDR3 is CASSLASSGTGELFF. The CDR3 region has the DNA TGTGCCAGCAGCTTGGCGTCTTCGGGCACCGGGGAGCTGTTTTTT.

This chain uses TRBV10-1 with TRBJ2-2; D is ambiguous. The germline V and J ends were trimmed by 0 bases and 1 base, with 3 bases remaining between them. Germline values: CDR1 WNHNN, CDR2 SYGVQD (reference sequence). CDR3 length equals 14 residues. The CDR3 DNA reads TGCGCCAGCAGTGAGTCCCTGAACACCGGGGAGCTGTTTTTT. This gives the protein CASSESLNTGELFF.

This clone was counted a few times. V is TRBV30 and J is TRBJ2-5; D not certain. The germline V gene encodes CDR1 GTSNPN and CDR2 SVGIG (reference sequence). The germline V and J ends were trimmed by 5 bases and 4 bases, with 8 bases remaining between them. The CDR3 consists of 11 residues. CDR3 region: CAWGALETQYF. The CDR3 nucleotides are TGTGCCTGGGGTGCATTAGAGACCCAGTACTTC.

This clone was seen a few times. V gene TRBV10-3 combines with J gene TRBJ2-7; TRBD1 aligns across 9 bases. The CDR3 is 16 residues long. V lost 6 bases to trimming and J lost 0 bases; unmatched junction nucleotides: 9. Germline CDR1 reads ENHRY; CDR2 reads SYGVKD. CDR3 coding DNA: TGTGCCATCAGGGATGCTCCGGGACAGGGCTCCTACGAGCAGTACTTC. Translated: CAIRDAPGQGSYEQYF.

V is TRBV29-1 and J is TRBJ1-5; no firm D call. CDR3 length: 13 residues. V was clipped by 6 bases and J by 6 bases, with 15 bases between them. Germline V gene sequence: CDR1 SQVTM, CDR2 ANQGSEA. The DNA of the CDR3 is TGCAGCGTAGCTCCAGAGGGCGGTCAGCCCCAGCATTTT. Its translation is CSVAPEGGQPQHF.